This T cell receptor beta chain was recorded in a study of HIV-infected children after antiretroviral therapy interruption. Study-wide results and limits: Naive CD4+ Gini coefficient rose by interruption end, suggesting clonal expansion.

CDR1 and CDR2 from the germline V gene are KGHDR and SFDVKD. Trimming took 3 bases from V and 5 from J, leaving 16 bases between them. The CDR3 sequence is 16 residues long. In the case of this clonotype: Its target is unknown.

Treatment of the sample: PENTA 11 planned treatment interruption arm or continuous ART arm. RNA-based 3' RACE libraries used unique molecular identifiers. TCRdb re-called the 3' RACE reads with MiXCR, one entry per CDR3 protein. The table has around 47,000 distinct CDR3 sequences, approximately 4.3% seen once. The sequencing here drew on CD45RA+ CD4+ T cells from PBMCs, pooled from several time points, taken from a donor given antiretroviral therapy, either interrupted or continuous. The subset: naive CD4+ CD45RA+ CD45RO- T cells. This sequence originates from a pool of human donors with HIV. The V and J genes are TRBV24-1 and TRBJ2-1, with TRBD1 as a possible D gene (6 bases). CDR3 in amino acids: CATSDKTGLKDNEQFF. The CDR3 nucleotides read TGTGCCACCAGTGATAAGACAGGCCTAAAAGACAATGAGCAGTTCTTC.